This T cell receptor (beta chain) is drawn from a study of T cell changes during pregnancy in multiple sclerosis. The table came from immunoSEQ multiplex PCR; TCRdb's copy has only in-frame clones and leaves some out. Among about 60,000 clones listed, roughly nine tenths were seen once. Germline CDR1 and CDR2: MNHEY and SVGAGI. With V trimmed by 6 bases and J by 9 bases, 8 bases remained unmatched. The CDR3 is 15 amino acids. J is TRBJ1-6 and V is TRBV6-5, with 10 bases aligning to TRBD1. This TCR derives from a female donor with multiple sclerosis, enrolled in a pregnancy study. The sequencing used CD4+ T cells from peripheral blood mononuclear cells, collected in the first trimester of pregnancy. For the CDR3, the DNA is TGTGCCAGCAGAATGGGGACAGGGGAGGCTTCACCCCTCCACTTT. This sequence encodes CASRMGTGEASPLHF.